This T cell receptor beta chain was profiled in a study of shared clonotypes between healthy human individuals. A word on this clone: Its antigen is not known.

Study-wide results and caveats: Large depth notwithstanding, sorted-subset sequencing proved incomplete by rarefaction. It was expected that sequencing depth would affect clonotype sharing among donors.

V gave up 7 bases and J gave up 4 bases; unmatched junction bases: 12. In germline, CDR1 is MDHEN, CDR2 SYDVKM. The CDR3 length is 16 residues. Naive CD8 cells comprised CD45RO-negative, CCR7-positively selected cells, excluding terminally differentiated effector memory CD45RA+ cells. None of the donors, who were healthy HIV-negative adults, had recently had acute infections or vaccinations. Produced via immunoSEQ multiplex PCR; TCRdb's table is partial and in-frame only. The sample yields over 2,000,000 clones, about 93% seen once. Specimen: naive CD8+ T cells from PBMCs. The J gene is TRBJ2-5, the V gene TRBV28; 10 bases line up with TRBD2. The sequence derives from a man in his late teens or twenties in good health. Some clones in this sample may be carry-over from other donors' samples. The CDR3 coding sequence is TGTGCCAGCAAACCCCCCACTAGCGGGATCGGAGAGACCCAGTACTTC. Amino acids: CASKPPTSGIGETQYF.